These 17 T cell receptor beta chains originate from one sample sequenced in a study of regulatory T cells in long-lasting Graves disease. Combining iRepertoire HTBI primers with Arm-PCR of CDR3 regions, the authors built TCR beta libraries. TCRdb called the multiplex PCR reads again in MiXCR, with one record for every CDR3 protein. The repertoire includes about half a million distinct CDR3 sequences, roughly 22% of them detected once, and around 13% sits in the top ten. Time point given: persistent/refractory GD, antithyroid drugs over 5 years with positive TRAb. PBMCs provided the RNA from which the TCR library was made. The material was peripheral blood mononuclear cells (PBMCs), obtained when the disease was refractory, from a patient treated with antithyroid drugs. The receptors were sampled from a female donor with Graves disease.

Many counts were recorded for this clonotype. The chain couples TRBV28 to TRBJ1-5; D is unresolved. The CDR3 consists of 15 residues. Per the germline V gene, CDR1 is MDHEN and CDR2 is SYDVKM. The V end lost 4 bases, the J end lost 2 bases, and 12 bases lay between the germline ends. DNA for the CDR3: TGTGCCAGCAGTTCCGGGTCTACTGGCAATCAGCCCCAGCATTTT. This codes for CASSSGSTGNQPQHF.

At least ten counts were recorded for this clonotype. The rearrangement links TRBV2 to TRBJ1-1; 9 bases are a match to TRBD1. Germline lookup yields CDR1 SNHLY and CDR2 FYNNEI. V was pared by 8 bases and J by 4 bases, with 5 bases of the junction left unmatched. The CDR3 loop spans 13 amino acids. The CDR3 DNA reads as TGTGCCAGCCGGACAGGGGAATCCACTGAAGCTTTCTTT. Amino acids: CASRTGESTEAFF. The full variable domain, its missing parts supplied by reference TRBV2 and TRBJ1-1, is EPEVTQTPSHQVTQMGQEVILRCVPISNHLYFYWYRQILGQKVEFLVSFYNNEISEKSEIFDDQFSVERPDGSNFTLKIRSTKLEDSAMYFCASRTGESTEAFFGQGTRLTVV.

This clonotype was seen a few times. V gene TRBV7-9 combines with J gene TRBJ2-5, with 7 bases lining up with TRBD1. The CDR3 loop spans 15 amino acids. Germline V gives CDR1 SEHNR, CDR2 FQNEAQ (reference sequence). V gave up 6 bases and J gave up 2 bases; unmatched junction bases: 9. CDR3 nucleotide sequence: TGTGCCAGCAGTTTATACGGACAGGCGCAAGAGACCCAGTACTTC. This encodes CASSLYGQAQETQYF. Combining the CDR3 with reference TRBV7-9 and TRBJ2-5 gives the whole variable domain DTGVSQNPRHKITKRGQNVTFRCDPISEHNRLYWYRQTLGQGPEFLTYFQNEAQLEKSRLLSDRFSAERPKGSFSTLEIQRTEQGDSAMYLCASSLYGQAQETQYFGPGTRLLVL.

This clonotype has at least ten counts. The V and J genes are TRBV28 and TRBJ2-7; unclear D gene. This CDR3 has 11 amino acids. Germline-derived CDR1 and CDR2 are MDHEN and SYDVKM. V was cut by 4 bases and J by 5 bases, with 6 bases left in between. The CDR3 protein is CASSSGNEQYF. CDR3 in DNA: TGTGCCAGCAGTTCGGGTAACGAGCAGTACTTC. The whole variable domain, remainder taken from reference TRBV28 and TRBJ2-7, is DVKVTQSSRYLVKRTGEKVFLECVQDMDHENMFWYRQDPGLGLRLIYFSYDVKMKEKGDIPEGYSVSREKKERFSLILESASTNQTSMYLCASSSGNEQYFGPGTRLTVT.

This clonotype turned up a few times. V usage is TRBV7-2 and J usage is TRBJ2-1; either TRBD1 or TRBD2 may fit D (5 bases each). This CDR3 comprises 13 residues. Germline V CDR1 and CDR2: SGHTA, FQGNSA. The V end was cut by 4 bases, the J end by 7 bases, with 11 bases between. This CDR3 reads CASSWTTRNEQFF. Here the CDR3 DNA reads TGTGCCAGCAGCTGGACAACTAGGAATGAGCAGTTCTTC.

The CDR3 loop is CASSQAAGADTQYF. The CDR3 DNA is TGTGCCAGCAGCCAAGCCGCGGGGGCAGATACGCAGTATTTT. This sequence joins TRBV7-2 and TRBJ2-3, with TRBD2 matching over 7 bases. This CDR3 has 14 residues. Germline values: CDR1 SGHTA, CDR2 FQGNSA. The junction had 6 bases not matched to a gene; V was cut back by 5 bases and J by 4 bases.

On this clonotype itself: One base away lies a much larger clone, so this may be a sequencing read error. This chain joins TRBV12-3 or TRBV12-4 and TRBJ1-1; D is possibly TRBD1 (5 bases). The CDR3 consists of 15 residues. The CDR3 nucleotides read TGTGCCAGCAGTCCTCAGGGTCCGAAGAACACTGAAGCTCTCTTT. Its translation is CASSPQGPKNTEALF.

The CDR3 spells CSASELRWGIIAKNIQYF. The CDR3 DNA sequence: TGCAGTGCTAGTGAATTACGCTGGGGGATTATCGCCAAAAACATTCAGTACTTC. V gene TRBV20-1 combines with J gene TRBJ2-4; D tentatively fits TRBD1 or TRBD2 (5 bases each). The CDR3 runs to 18 residues. V was cut by 3 bases and J by 1 base, with 22 bases left in between. CDR1 is DFQATT, CDR2 SNEGSKA, per germline (reference sequence).

This clonotype was seen many times. J is TRBJ2-5 and V is TRBV2; perhaps TRBD1 as D (6 bases). The germline V gene has CDR1 SNHLY and CDR2 FYNNEI. The CDR3 consists of 13 residues. Trimming left V 6 bases short and J 1 base short, with 9 bases between. Written as DNA, the CDR3 is TGTGCCAGCAGCTACAGGGCCCAAGAGACCCAGTACTTC. It translates to CASSYRAQETQYF.

This clonotype turned up a few times. J is TRBJ2-5 and V is TRBV7-3; D could derive from TRBD1 or TRBD2 (5 bases each). CDR1 and CDR2 from the germline V gene are SGHTA and FQGTGA. The length of the CDR3 is 15 residues. Trimming pared 1 base from V and 3 bases from J, leaving 12 bases between. In nucleotides, the CDR3 is TGTGCCAGCAGCTTAATAGGGGCGGGTGAAGAGACCCAGTACTTC. This translates into CASSLIGAGEETQYF.

In this sample, this clonotype turned up many times. The chain is built from TRBV5-1 and TRBJ2-7; D unclear. The CDR3 covers 12 residues. Germline V lookup: CDR1 SGHRS, CDR2 YFSETQ. Trimming removed 0 bases from V and 5 bases from J, with 6 bases in between. The CDR3 DNA is TGCGCCAGCAGCTTGGGGCAGAACGAGCAGTACTTC. As protein: CASSLGQNEQYF.

This clonotype was counted ten times or more. The chain has TRBV28 and TRBJ2-4; D gene uncertain. Germline values: CDR1 MDHEN, CDR2 SYDVKM. Trimming took off 7 bases at V and 4 bases at J, with 14 bases between the two ends. The CDR3 is 14 residues long. CDR3 DNA: TGTGCCAGCATCCCCCGGAGCCGGAAAAACATTCAGTACTTC. It specifies CASIPRSRKNIQYF.

This clonotype appeared a few times. V and J are TRBV7-2 and TRBJ2-7; possible D gene TRBD2, 6 bases. Germline lookup yields CDR1 SGHTA and CDR2 FQGNSA. The CDR3 runs 16 residues. V shed 1 base and J shed 6 bases, with 19 bases lying between them. CDR3 protein: CASSLGAASAGSEQYF. The CDR3 DNA follows: TGTGCCAGCAGCTTAGGGGCCGCTAGCGCGGGGAGCGAGCAGTACTTC.

The chain couples TRBV10-3 to TRBJ1-2; D is undetermined. The V gene's germline CDR1 is ENHRY and CDR2 SYGVKD. V was shortened by 5 bases and J by 7 bases, with 11 bases between the two germline ends. This CDR3 has 12 amino acids. The CDR3 bases are TGTGCCATCAGTCGTTCGGCGGGTGGCTACACCTTC. Translating it yields CAISRSAGGYTF.

This chain connects TRBV10-3 to TRBJ2-7; 7 bases fit TRBD1. V was clipped by 6 bases and J by 0 bases; unmatched bases: 5. The CDR3 has 14 amino acids. Germline V gives CDR1 ENHRY, CDR2 SYGVKD. The CDR3 region is CAIREDRSSYEQYF. CDR3 sequence (DNA): TGTGCCATCAGGGAGGACAGGAGCTCCTACGAGCAGTACTTC.

This clonotype occurred a few times. The chain has TRBV11-2 and TRBJ1-3; D unclear. This CDR3 spans 13 amino acids. With 6 bases removed from V and 0 bases from J, the gap between germline ends came to 6 bases. CDR1 and CDR2 (germline): SGHAT, FQNNGV. CDR3 nucleotide sequence: TGTGCCAGCAGTATAACCTCTGGAAACACCATATATTTT. It specifies CASSITSGNTIYF.

The J gene is TRBJ2-3, the V gene TRBV28; D could derive from TRBD1 or TRBD2 (5 bases each). CDR1 MDHEN and CDR2 SYDVKM come from the germline V gene. Trimming pared 5 bases from V and 5 bases from J, leaving 14 bases between. The CDR3 runs 14 residues. Written as DNA, the CDR3 is TGTGCCAGCAGTCCCTACCTTGGGGGAGATACGCAGTATTTT. Amino acids: CASSPYLGGDTQYF.